The 19 T cell receptor beta chains listed next were all sequenced from one sample in a study of a mutant IDH1 vaccine in newly diagnosed glioma. Documented time point: week 35, safety follow-up. With topical imiquimod, each dose of the vaccine consisted of 300 ug of mutant IDH1 20-mer peptide. The protocol was immunoSEQ multiplex PCR, while the TCRdb copy is restricted to in-frame clones and leaves out a portion. In the table there are around 70,000 clones, roughly 80% of which are singletons. No antigen has been assigned to these receptors. The specimen comprised PBMCs, sampled from a glioma patient whose treatment included an IDH1 peptide vaccine. These receptors were collected from a man younger than 35 with glioma.

This clone was recorded once. The chain uses TRBV5-6 and TRBJ1-4; no clear D gene. Trimming stripped 1 base from V and 8 bases from J, with 12 bases between. The V gene's germline CDR1 is SGHDT and CDR2 YYEEEE. CDR3 length: 14 residues. The CDR3 DNA reads as TGTGCCAGCAGCTTGCCGGGAATGGGGGAAAAACTGTTTTTT. Its translation: CASSLPGMGEKLFF.

The CDR3 reads CASSLNPSGGRTEAFF. The DNA of the CDR3 is TGTGCCAGCAGCTTAAATCCTTCGGGGGGGAGGACTGAAGCTTTCTTT. This chain uses TRBV7-3 with TRBJ1-1, with D possibly matching TRBD1 (5 bases). The CDR3 has 16 residues. V lost 1 base and J 5 bases, leaving 17 bases between the germline ends. The germline CDR1 and CDR2 sequences are SGHTA and FQGTGA.

The V and J genes are TRBV21-1 and TRBJ1-2. TRBV21-1 is given as a pseudogene. The length of the CDR3 is 16 residues. CDR3 sequence: CASSKAAGRANYGYTF. The CDR3, as DNA: TGTGCCAGCAGCAAAGCTGCAGGGAGAGCTAACTATGGCTACACCTTC.

With respect to this clone: The junction and the germline gene differ at one end; a read error may be behind it. The chain is built from TRBV25-1 and TRBJ2-7; D tentatively reads TRBD1 or TRBD2 (5 bases each). The CDR3 consists of 13 residues. Germline values: CDR1 MGHDK, CDR2 SYGVNS. The CDR3 nucleotides read TGTGCCAGCAGTGCCCTGGACGCCGGGGCTCCGTCCTTC. It yields the protein CASSALDAGAPSF.

The rearrangement links TRBV6-5 to TRBJ2-5; no reliable D call. With 0 bases removed from V and 2 bases from J, the gap between germline ends came to 10 bases. The length of the CDR3 is 15 residues. The germline V gene has CDR1 MNHEY and CDR2 SVGAGI. The chain's CDR3 is CASSYSWADQETQYF. CDR3 DNA sequence: TGTGCCAGCAGTTACTCCTGGGCAGATCAAGAGACCCAGTACTTC.

The J gene is TRBJ2-5, the V gene TRBV10-3, with TRBD2 identical over 10 bases. Losses at the gene ends were 10 bases for V and 7 bases for J; bases not matched to a gene: 15. The germline V gene encodes CDR1 ENHRY and CDR2 SYGVKD. The CDR3 runs to 15 residues. For the CDR3, the DNA is TGTGCCACCCATATGGGCCTAGCGGGAGTGGGGACCCAGTACTTC. It encodes CATHMGLAGVGTQYF.

This clone was detected only once. The chain uses TRBV2 and TRBJ2-7, with a weak D call TRBD2 (6 bases). This CDR3 has 13 amino acids. The germline V gene encodes CDR1 SNHLY and CDR2 FYNNEI. The germline V and J ends were trimmed by 7 bases and 6 bases, with 16 bases remaining between them. CDR3 amino acids: CASIVSDSGEQYF. CDR3 nucleotides: TGTGCCAGCATAGTATCGGATAGCGGCGAGCAGTACTTC.

V and J are TRBV4-2 and TRBJ1-1; D unclear. The germline V gene encodes CDR1 LGHNA and CDR2 YNFKEQ. The CDR3 runs to 14 residues. V lost 7 bases, J lost 1 base, and 13 bases lay in between. The CDR3 DNA reads as TGTGCCAGCACGCTCACAAGAGCGAACACTGAAGCTTTCTTT. Encoded protein: CASTLTRANTEAFF.

CDR3 protein: CASSLAGPLTEAFF. The CDR3 nucleotides are TGTGCCAGCAGCTTGGCTGGGCCCCTCACTGAAGCTTTCTTT. The V call is TRBV5-6, the J call TRBJ1-1; D not certain. Germline CDR1 reads SGHDT; CDR2 reads YYEEEE. The germline V and J ends were trimmed by 0 bases and 4 bases, with 10 bases remaining between them. This CDR3 is 14 amino acids long.

This CDR3 reads CASSLSRGLYNEQFF. In nucleotides, the CDR3 is TGCGCCAGCAGCTTGAGCAGGGGGCTCTACAATGAGCAGTTCTTC. The rearrangement joins TRBV5-1 to TRBJ2-1; 8 nucleotides agree with TRBD1. The length of the CDR3 is 15 residues. Germline CDR1 and CDR2: SGHRS and YFSETQ. V shed 1 base, J shed 3 bases, and the junction held 3 bases outside the gene matches.

CDR3 sequence reads: CASSDISSGGADTQYF. CDR3 sequence (DNA): TGTGCCAGCAGTGATATATCCAGCGGGGGCGCAGATACGCAGTATTTT. This rearrangement joins TRBV6-4 to TRBJ2-3; the match to TRBD2 covers 8 bases. CDR3 length equals 16 residues. Germline V gene lookup returns CDR1 MRHNA and CDR2 SNTAGT. The ends lost 3 bases at V and 4 bases at J; junction bases unmatched: 9.

This sequence joins TRBV11-2 and TRBJ2-7; TRBD2 matches 7 bases. With 4 bases clipped from V and 3 bases from J, the junction kept 9 bases outside the gene matches. The CDR3 covers 15 residues. In germline, CDR1 is SGHAT, CDR2 FQNNGV. The CDR3 here is CASSWGGSAGYEQYF. In nucleotides, the CDR3 is TGTGCCAGCAGCTGGGGGGGGAGCGCTGGCTACGAGCAGTACTTC.

V usage is TRBV4-1 and J usage is TRBJ1-2; D not certain. The germline V gene encodes CDR1 MGHRA and CDR2 YSYEKL. The germline V and J ends were trimmed by 1 base and 4 bases, with 16 bases remaining between them. The CDR3 loop spans 16 amino acids. The CDR3 nucleotides read TGCGCCAGCAGCCAAGGGGGAGTTTCGTCGGCCTATGGCTACACCTTC. Translation: CASSQGGVSSAYGYTF.

The chain combines TRBV18 with TRBJ2-3; D possibly uses TRBD1 or TRBD2 (6 bases each). The germline V gene has CDR1 KGHSH and CDR2 LQKENI. Between the trimmed V and J ends, which lost 5 bases and 2 bases, there was a span of 20 bases. The CDR3 totals 17 residues. Here the CDR3 reads CASSFSGGSPSTDTQYF. In DNA form, the CDR3 reads TGTGCCAGCTCATTTTCCGGGGGCTCGCCATCCACAGATACGCAGTATTTT.

V is TRBV14 and J is TRBJ1-2; 11 positions agree with TRBD1. CDR3 length: 15 residues. With 4 bases clipped from V and 3 bases from J, the junction kept 4 bases outside the gene matches. Germline CDR1 SGHDN, CDR2 FVKESK. This CDR3 reads CASSRGQGAYYGYTF. The CDR3 coding sequence is TGTGCCAGCAGCCGTGGACAGGGGGCATACTATGGCTACACCTTC.

This clone was seen just once. The chain uses TRBV19 and TRBJ1-4, with D possibly TRBD1 on 6 matching bases. This CDR3 region has 15 residues. Germline assignment: CDR1 LNHDA and CDR2 SQIVND (reference sequence). Trimming removed 4 bases from V and 0 bases from J, with 9 bases in between. The CDR3 spells CASSTWTATNEKLFF. In nucleotides, the CDR3 is TGTGCCAGTAGTACATGGACAGCAACTAATGAAAAACTGTTTTTT.

V gene TRBV7-9 combines with J gene TRBJ2-3; 7 bases are a match to TRBD2. In germline, CDR1 is SEHNR, CDR2 FQNEAQ (reference sequence). Losses at the gene ends were 4 bases for V and 3 bases for J; bases not matched to a gene: 7. CDR3 length equals 15 residues. The CDR3 region has the DNA TGTGCCAGCAGCTCCTGGGAGGGGCGGACAGATACGCAGTATTTT. This encodes CASSSWEGRTDTQYF. The full variable domain, in which reference TRBV7-9 and TRBJ2-3 provide the parts outside the CDR3, is DTGVSQNPRHKITKRGQNVTFRCDPISEHNRLYWYRQTLGQGPEFLTYFQNEAQLEKSRLLSDRFSAERPKGSFSTLEIQRTEQGDSAMYLCASSSWEGRTDTQYFGPGTRLTVL.

The chain joins TRBV7-6 to TRBJ1-6; TRBD1 agrees at 7 bases. The CDR3 loop spans 17 amino acids. Trimming cost V 3 bases and J 1 base; bases outside gene matches: 6. The germline CDR1 and CDR2 sequences are SGHVS and FNYEAQ. The CDR3 spells CASSLAQGGSYNSPLHF. CDR3 bases: TGTGCCAGCAGCTTGGCCCAGGGGGGTTCCTATAATTCACCCCTCCACTTT. Looking up the rest from reference TRBV7-6 and TRBJ1-6 gives the full variable domain: GAGVSQSPRYKVTKRGQDVALRCDPISGHVSLYWYRQALGQGPEFLTYFNYEAQQDKSGLPNDRFSAERPEGSISTLTIQRTEQRDSAMYRCASSLAQGGSYNSPLHFGNGTRLTVT.

The chain couples TRBV28 to TRBJ2-3; unclear D gene. From germline, CDR1 is MDHEN and CDR2 SYDVKM. The V and J ends lost 10 bases and 4 bases respectively, with 12 bases between them. The CDR3 loop spans 12 amino acids. The CDR3 region is CATSTLADTQYF. In nucleotides, the CDR3 is TGTGCCACCTCAACTCTAGCAGATACGCAGTATTTT.